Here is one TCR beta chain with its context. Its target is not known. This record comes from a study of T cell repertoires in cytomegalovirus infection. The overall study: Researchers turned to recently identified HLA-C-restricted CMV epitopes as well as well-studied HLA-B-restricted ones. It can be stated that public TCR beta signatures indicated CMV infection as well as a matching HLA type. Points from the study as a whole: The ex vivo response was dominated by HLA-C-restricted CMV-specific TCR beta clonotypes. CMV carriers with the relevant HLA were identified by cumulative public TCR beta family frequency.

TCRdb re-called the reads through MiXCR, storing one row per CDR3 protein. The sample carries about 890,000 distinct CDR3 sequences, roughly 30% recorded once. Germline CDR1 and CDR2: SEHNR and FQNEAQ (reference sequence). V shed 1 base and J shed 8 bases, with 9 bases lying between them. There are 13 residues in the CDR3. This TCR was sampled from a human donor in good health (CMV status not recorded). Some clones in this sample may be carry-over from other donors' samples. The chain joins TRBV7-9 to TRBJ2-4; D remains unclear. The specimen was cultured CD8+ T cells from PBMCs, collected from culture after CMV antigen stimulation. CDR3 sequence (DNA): TGTGCCAGCAGCTTAGGGGTGTTCGACATTCAGTACTTC. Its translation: CASSLGVFDIQYF.